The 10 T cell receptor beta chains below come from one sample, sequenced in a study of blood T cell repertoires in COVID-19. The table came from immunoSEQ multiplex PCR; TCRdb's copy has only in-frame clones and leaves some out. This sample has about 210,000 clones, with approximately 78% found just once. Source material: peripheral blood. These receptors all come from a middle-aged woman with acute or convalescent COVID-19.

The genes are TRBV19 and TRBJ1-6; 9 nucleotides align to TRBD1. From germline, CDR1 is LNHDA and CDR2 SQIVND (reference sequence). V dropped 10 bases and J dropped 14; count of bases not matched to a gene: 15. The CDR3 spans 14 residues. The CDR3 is CATGTGGDTGTLHF. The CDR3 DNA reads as TGTGCCACCGGAACAGGGGGCGATACCGGGACCCTCCACTTT.

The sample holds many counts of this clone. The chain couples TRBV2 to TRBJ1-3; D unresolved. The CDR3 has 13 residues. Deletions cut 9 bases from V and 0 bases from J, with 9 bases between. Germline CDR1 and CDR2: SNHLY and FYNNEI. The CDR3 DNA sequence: TGTGCCAGTGCCGCCTACTCTGGAAACACCATATATTTT. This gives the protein CASAAYSGNTIYF.

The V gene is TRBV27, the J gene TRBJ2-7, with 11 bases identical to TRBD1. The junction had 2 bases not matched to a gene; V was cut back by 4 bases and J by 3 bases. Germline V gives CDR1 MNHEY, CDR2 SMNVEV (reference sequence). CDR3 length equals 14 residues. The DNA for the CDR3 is TGTGCCAGCAGTTCCGGGACAGGGGGCTACGAGCAGTACTTC. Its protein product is CASSSGTGGYEQYF.

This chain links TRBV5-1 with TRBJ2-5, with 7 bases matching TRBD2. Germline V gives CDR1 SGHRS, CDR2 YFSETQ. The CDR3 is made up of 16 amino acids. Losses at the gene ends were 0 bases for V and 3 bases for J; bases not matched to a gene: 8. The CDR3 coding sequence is TGCGCCAGCAGCTTGGTAGCGGGCCCACAGGAAGAGACCCAGTACTTC. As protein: CASSLVAGPQEETQYF.

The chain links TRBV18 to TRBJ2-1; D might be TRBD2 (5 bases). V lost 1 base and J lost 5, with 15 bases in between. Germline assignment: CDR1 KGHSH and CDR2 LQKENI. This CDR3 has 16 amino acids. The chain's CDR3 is CASSPQVEEANNEQFF. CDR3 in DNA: TGTGCCAGCTCACCACAGGTAGAGGAGGCAAACAATGAGCAGTTCTTC.

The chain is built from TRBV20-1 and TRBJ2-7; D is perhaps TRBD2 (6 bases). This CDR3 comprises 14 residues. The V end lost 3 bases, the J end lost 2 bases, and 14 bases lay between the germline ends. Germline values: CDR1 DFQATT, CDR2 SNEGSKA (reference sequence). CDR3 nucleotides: TGCAGTGCTAGTACCTTAGCGGAACCCTACGAGCAGTACTTC. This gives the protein CSASTLAEPYEQYF.

In DNA, the CDR3 is TGTGCCAGCAGCGTAGCATCGGGGGGTGAGCTGTTTTTT. This gives the protein CASSVASGGELFF. The chain couples TRBV9 to TRBJ2-2, with TRBD2 identical over 7 bases. Unmatched junction bases numbered 4, after V lost 0 bases and J lost 11 bases. The CDR3 spans 13 residues. CDR1 is SGDLS, CDR2 YYNGEE, per germline.

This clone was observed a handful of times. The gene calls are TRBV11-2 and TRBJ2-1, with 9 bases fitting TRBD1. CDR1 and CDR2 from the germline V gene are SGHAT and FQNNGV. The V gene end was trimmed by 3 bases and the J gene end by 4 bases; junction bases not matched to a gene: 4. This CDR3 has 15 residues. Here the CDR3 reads CASSFRDREYNEQFF. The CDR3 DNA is TGTGCCAGCAGCTTCAGGGACAGGGAATACAATGAGCAGTTCTTC.

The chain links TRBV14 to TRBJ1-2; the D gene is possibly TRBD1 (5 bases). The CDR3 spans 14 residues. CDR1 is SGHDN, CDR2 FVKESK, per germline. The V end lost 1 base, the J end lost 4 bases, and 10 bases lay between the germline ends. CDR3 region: CASSQGGQGYGYTF. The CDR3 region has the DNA TGTGCCAGCAGCCAAGGCGGCCAGGGCTATGGCTACACCTTC.

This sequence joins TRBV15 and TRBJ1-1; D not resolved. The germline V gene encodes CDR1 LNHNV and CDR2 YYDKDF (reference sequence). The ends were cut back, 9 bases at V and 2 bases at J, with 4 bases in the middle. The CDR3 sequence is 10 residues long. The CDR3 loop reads CATLNTEAFF. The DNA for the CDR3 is TGTGCCACTCTAAACACTGAAGCTTTCTTT.